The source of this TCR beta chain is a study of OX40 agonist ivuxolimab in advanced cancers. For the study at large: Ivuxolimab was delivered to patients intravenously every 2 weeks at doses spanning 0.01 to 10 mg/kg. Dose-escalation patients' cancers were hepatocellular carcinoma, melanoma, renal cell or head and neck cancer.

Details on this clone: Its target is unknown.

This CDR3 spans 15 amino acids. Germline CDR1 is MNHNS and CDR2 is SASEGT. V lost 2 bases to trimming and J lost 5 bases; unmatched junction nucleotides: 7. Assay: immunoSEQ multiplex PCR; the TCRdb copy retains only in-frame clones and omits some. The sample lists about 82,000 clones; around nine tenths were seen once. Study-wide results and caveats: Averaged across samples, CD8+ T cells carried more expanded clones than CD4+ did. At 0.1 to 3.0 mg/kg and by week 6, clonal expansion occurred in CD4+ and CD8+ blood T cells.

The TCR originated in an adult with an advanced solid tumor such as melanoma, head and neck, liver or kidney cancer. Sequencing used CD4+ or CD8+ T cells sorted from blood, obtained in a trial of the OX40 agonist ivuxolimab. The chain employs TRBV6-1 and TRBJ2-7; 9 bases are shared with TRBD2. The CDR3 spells CASSETQAGGNEQYF. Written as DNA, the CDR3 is TGTGCCAGCAGTGAAACCCAAGCGGGAGGTAACGAGCAGTACTTC.